The table lists the clone carrying this T cell receptor beta chain with a few counts. This CDR3 is 18 amino acids long. Germline V lookup: CDR1 SGHTA, CDR2 FQGTGA. V was clipped by 5 bases and J by 0 bases; unmatched bases: 12. These data belong to a study of blood T cell repertoires in COVID-19. Looking at the study overall: Material from acute and convalescent COVID-19 was sourced from the United States, Italy and Spain. T cells, B-cell-depleted T cells, or PBMCs provided the cDNA or gDNA that served as material.

Per the study methods: Scientists estimated how many nucleated cells there were by amplifying reference gene primers. Libraries were prepared by immunoSEQ multiplex PCR; TCRdb keeps only in-frame clonotypes and omits some of them. Clonal size and the V and J genes are those of that table, whereas D and trimming came from the DNA. Of 90,000 to 120,000 clones in the sample, more than 70% were seen once. The chain carries TRBV7-3 and TRBJ2-2; 7 bases align to TRBD2. The TCR comes from a man aged 70 or older with acute or convalescent COVID-19. Sequenced sample: peripheral blood. The CDR3 loop reads CASSPLVAGDANTGELFF. The CDR3 DNA is TGTGCCAGCAGCCCGCTAGTTGCGGGGGACGCGAACACCGGGGAGCTGTTTTTT.